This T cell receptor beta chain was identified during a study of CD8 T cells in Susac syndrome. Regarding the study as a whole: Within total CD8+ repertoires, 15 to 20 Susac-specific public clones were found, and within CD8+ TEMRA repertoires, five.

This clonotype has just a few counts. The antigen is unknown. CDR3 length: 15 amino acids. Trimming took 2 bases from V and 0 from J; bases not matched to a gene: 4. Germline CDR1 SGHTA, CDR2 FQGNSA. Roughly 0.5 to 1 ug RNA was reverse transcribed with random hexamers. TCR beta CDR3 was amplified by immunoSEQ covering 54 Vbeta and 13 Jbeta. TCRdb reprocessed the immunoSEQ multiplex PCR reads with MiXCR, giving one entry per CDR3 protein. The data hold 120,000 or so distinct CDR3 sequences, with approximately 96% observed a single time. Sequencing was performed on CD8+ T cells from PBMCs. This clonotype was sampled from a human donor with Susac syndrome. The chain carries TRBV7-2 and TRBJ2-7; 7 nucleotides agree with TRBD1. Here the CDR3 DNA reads TGTGCCAGCAGCTTATTGGCAGGGGGCTCCTACGAGCAGTACTTC. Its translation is CASSLLAGGSYEQYF.